The 28 T cell receptor beta chains below come from one sample, sequenced in a study of long-term antiretroviral therapy in people with HIV. Version v3.0 of the immunoSEQ assay ran at survey level. Profiling relied on immunoSEQ multiplex PCR, and the TCRdb table lists in-frame clones only, not all of them. The data hold about 27,000 clones, with about 85% observed a single time. Sequencing used unsorted PBMCs, obtained 2.3 years after starting antiretroviral therapy. Source of these receptors: a man aged 35-49 years with HIV.

This clone was observed a single time. The chain employs TRBV9 and TRBJ1-1, with a possible D match to TRBD1 (5 bases). CDR3 length equals 14 residues. Germline V gene sequence: CDR1 SGDLS, CDR2 YYNGEE. Trimming removed 0 bases at V and 4 bases at J, with 10 bases between. Here the CDR3 DNA reads TGTGCCAGCAGCGTAGGATCAGGGAGCACTGAAGCTTTCTTT. Encoded protein: CASSVGSGSTEAFF. Combining the CDR3 with reference TRBV9 and TRBJ1-1 gives the whole variable domain DSGVTQTPKHLITATGQRVTLRCSPRSGDLSVYWYQQSLDQGLQFLIQYYNGEERAKGNILERFSAQQFPDLHSELNLSSLELGDSALYFCASSVGSGSTEAFFGQGTRLTVV.

This clone appeared a single time. This chain uses TRBV29-1 with TRBJ1-2; 8 nucleotides line up with TRBD1. CDR3 length: 17 residues. From germline, CDR1 is SQVTM and CDR2 ANQGSEA. With 6 bases clipped from V and 4 bases from J, the junction kept 19 bases outside the gene matches. Here the CDR3 reads CSVLHGQGAFTSYGYTF. CDR3 nucleotides: TGCAGCGTCCTCCATGGCCAGGGGGCTTTTACTAGCTATGGCTACACCTTC.

The chain carries TRBV6-4 and TRBJ1-1; TRBD1 aligns across 9 bases. Germline V gives CDR1 MRHNA, CDR2 SNTAGT. V lost 8 bases to trimming and J lost 3 bases; unmatched junction nucleotides: 4. The CDR3 has 13 amino acids. CDR3: CASGDRGDTEAFF. The CDR3 DNA sequence: TGTGCCAGCGGCGACAGGGGGGACACTGAAGCTTTCTTT.

The chain joins TRBV27 to TRBJ2-7; D gene unclear. The CDR3 extends over 15 amino acids. The V end lost 3 bases, the J end lost 0 bases, and 12 bases lay between the germline ends. Germline V lookup: CDR1 MNHEY, CDR2 SMNVEV (reference sequence). The CDR3 DNA reads TGTGCCAGCAGTTTGGGTAGCTCCTCCTCCTACGAGCAGTACTTC. Residues: CASSLGSSSSYEQYF.

The rearrangement joins TRBV5-8 to TRBJ2-3; D unresolved. The CDR3 covers 16 residues. Trimming removed 4 bases from V and 3 bases from J, with 18 bases in between. Germline assignment: CDR1 SGHTS and CDR2 YDEGEE. Written as DNA, the CDR3 is TGTGCCAGCAGCCCCCCTGGCCACATCAGGACAGATACGCAGTATTTT. It is translated as CASSPPGHIRTDTQYF. Full variable domain (missing parts from reference TRBV5-8 and TRBJ2-3): EAGVTQSPTHLIKTRGQQATLRCSPISGHTSVYWYQQALGLGLQFLLWYDEGEERNRGNFPPRFSGRQFPNYSSELNVNALELEDSALYLCASSPPGHIRTDTQYFGPGTRLTVL.

This chain links TRBV7-9 with TRBJ2-1, with TRBD1 matching 8 bases. Germline V gives CDR1 SEHNR, CDR2 FQNEAQ (reference sequence). This CDR3 has 14 residues. Trimming took 1 base from V and 10 from J; bases not matched to a gene: 6. The CDR3 DNA sequence: TGTGCCAGCAGCTTAGACAGGGGGGCACGGGAGCAGTTCTTC. Amino acids: CASSLDRGAREQFF. The full variable domain, completed using reference TRBV7-9 and TRBJ2-1, is DTGVSQNPRHKITKRGQNVTFRCDPISEHNRLYWYRQTLGQGPEFLTYFQNEAQLEKSRLLSDRFSAERPKGSFSTLEIQRTEQGDSAMYLCASSLDRGAREQFFGPGTRLTVL.

The chain carries TRBV11-2 and TRBJ2-1; the D gene is possibly TRBD1 (6 bases). V was cut by 4 bases and J by 0 bases, with 13 bases left in between. CDR3 length equals 16 residues. Germline V gene data show CDR1 as SGHAT and CDR2 as FQNNGV. DNA for the CDR3: TGTGCCAGCAGCTATCAGGGGATATCCTCCTACAATGAGCAGTTCTTC. Encoded protein: CASSYQGISSYNEQFF.

The chain is built from TRBV18 and TRBJ1-2; D possibly corresponds to TRBD1 (5 bases). Germline V gene sequence: CDR1 KGHSH, CDR2 LQKENI. The V end lost 1 base, the J end lost 3 bases, and 15 bases lay between the germline ends. The CDR3 covers 16 residues. CDR3 loop: CASSPRGTGVDYGYTF. The CDR3 region has the DNA TGTGCCAGCTCACCACGAGGAACGGGGGTGGACTATGGCTACACCTTC.

The chain uses TRBV18 and TRBJ1-4; D is perhaps TRBD1 (6 bases). V dropped 3 bases and J dropped 0 bases, with 8 bases sitting between them. Germline CDR1 is KGHSH and CDR2 is LQKENI. This CDR3 has 15 residues. The chain's CDR3 is CASSPGAATNEKLFF. The CDR3 nucleotides read TGTGCCAGCTCACCGGGGGCGGCAACTAATGAAAAACTGTTTTTT.

The rearrangement links TRBV21-1 to TRBJ2-7; TRBD2, the table's D call, was not compared with the DNA. TRBV21-1 is reported as a pseudogene. The CDR3 contains 16 residues. CDR3 in DNA: TGTGCCAGCAGCAGTCTCGGACTAGCGGGAGAGGGCGAGCAGTACTTC. It yields the protein CASSSLGLAGEGEQYF.

V gene TRBV6-1 combines with J gene TRBJ2-7; 9 bases match TRBD1. V lost 3 bases to trimming and J lost 7 bases; unmatched junction nucleotides: 10. Germline V CDR1 and CDR2: MNHNS, SASEGT. There are 15 residues in the CDR3. CDR3 loop: CASSDQPGQGSEQYF. The CDR3, as DNA: TGTGCCAGCAGTGACCAACCGGGACAGGGTTCTGAGCAGTACTTC.

The rearrangement uses TRBV5-5 and TRBJ2-7; 7 bases match TRBD1. The CDR3 consists of 12 residues. CDR1 SGHKS and CDR2 YYEKEE come from the germline V gene (reference sequence). V lost 1 base and J lost 10; bases outside the gene matches: 5. The CDR3 protein is CASSLTQGSQYF. The DNA of the CDR3 is TGTGCCAGCAGCTTGACACAGGGGAGTCAGTACTTC.

The chain employs TRBV19 and TRBJ2-2, with a weak D call TRBD1 (6 bases). The CDR3 loop spans 14 amino acids. Germline assignment: CDR1 LNHDA and CDR2 SQIVND (reference sequence). V was clipped by 6 bases and J by 8 bases, with 16 bases between them. The CDR3 spells CASRRQQGLGELFF. CDR3 DNA: TGTGCCAGTAGACGGCAACAGGGATTGGGGGAGCTGTTTTTT. The variable domain in full, completed from reference TRBV19 and TRBJ2-2, reads DGGITQSPKYLFRKEGQNVTLSCEQNLNHDAMYWYRQDPGQGLRLIYYSQIVNDFQKGDIAEGYSVSREKKESFPLTVTSAQKNPTAFYLCASRRQQGLGELFFGEGSRLTVL.

This clone appeared a few times. This chain joins TRBV28 and TRBJ2-2; TRBD1 aligns across 11 bases. From germline, CDR1 is MDHEN and CDR2 SYDVKM. The CDR3 contains 15 residues. After removal of 6 bases from V and 4 bases from J, the junction contained 4 bases not matched to a gene. Here the CDR3 DNA reads TGTGCCAGCAGGACCGGGACAGGGGGCACCGGGGAGCTGTTTTTT. As protein: CASRTGTGGTGELFF.

The CDR3 protein is CASSNQGWAEAFF. CDR3 DNA: TGTGCCAGTAGTAACCAGGGTTGGGCTGAAGCTTTCTTT. This sequence joins TRBV19 and TRBJ1-1; D possibly corresponds to TRBD1 (5 bases). V gave up 4 bases and J gave up 6 bases, with 12 bases separating them. CDR1 is LNHDA and CDR2 is SQIVND in the germline V gene (reference sequence). CDR3 size: 13 residues.

The chain combines TRBV11-2 with TRBJ2-3; D remains ambiguous. The germline CDR1 and CDR2 sequences are SGHAT and FQNNGV. The CDR3 loop spans 16 amino acids. Trimming pared 0 bases from V and 4 bases from J, leaving 14 bases between. CDR3 sequence: CASSLDLGPAPDTQYF. The CDR3 DNA is TGTGCCAGCAGCTTAGATTTAGGGCCAGCGCCAGATACGCAGTATTTT.

This clone appeared a single time. The chain is built from TRBV5-8 and TRBJ1-2; D is possibly TRBD1 (6 bases). CDR1 SGHTS and CDR2 YDEGEE come from the germline V gene. The CDR3 has 15 residues. The V and J ends lost 0 bases and 4 bases respectively, with 13 bases between them. Written as DNA, the CDR3 is TGTGCCAGCAGCTTGGTTGCAGGGGAGAGCTATGGCTACACCTTC. Translating gives CASSLVAGESYGYTF. Filled out from reference TRBV5-8 and TRBJ1-2, the complete variable domain reads EAGVTQSPTHLIKTRGQQATLRCSPISGHTSVYWYQQALGLGLQFLLWYDEGEERNRGNFPPRFSGRQFPNYSSELNVNALELEDSALYLCASSLVAGESYGYTFGSGTRLTVV.

The chain has TRBV5-1 and TRBJ1-1; TRBD1 is a possible D gene (6 bases). The CDR3 spans 14 residues. Germline CDR1 is SGHRS and CDR2 is YFSETQ. Trimming removed 1 base from V and 1 base from J, with 8 bases in between. DNA for the CDR3: TGCGCCAGCAGCTTGCCGGGACAGAACACTGAAGCTTTCTTT. This sequence encodes CASSLPGQNTEAFF. The variable domain in full, completed from reference TRBV5-1 and TRBJ1-1, reads KAGVTQTPRYLIKTRGQQVTLSCSPISGHRSVSWYQQTPGQGLQFLFEYFSETQRNKGNFPGRFSGRQFSNSRSEMNVSTLELGDSALYLCASSLPGQNTEAFFGQGTRLTVV.

This clone showed up just a few times. The chain combines TRBV5-6 with TRBJ1-1; tentatively, D is TRBD1 (5 bases). The CDR3 loop spans 12 amino acids. Trimming stripped 3 bases from V and 7 bases from J, with 10 bases between. CDR1 and CDR2 from the germline V gene are SGHDT and YYEEEE. CDR3 in DNA: TGTGCCAGCAGCTATCAGGGTCTTGAAGCTTTCTTT. Amino acid sequence: CASSYQGLEAFF.

The rearrangement uses TRBV2 and TRBJ1-3, with D unresolved. Between the trimmed V and J ends, which lost 10 bases and 0 bases, there was a span of 13 bases. Germline V gene sequence: CDR1 SNHLY, CDR2 FYNNEI. The CDR3 totals 14 residues. This CDR3 reads CATQTRDSGNTIYF. CDR3 nucleotide sequence: TGTGCCACCCAGACGAGAGACTCTGGAAACACCATATATTTT. Combining the CDR3 with reference TRBV2 and TRBJ1-3 gives the whole variable domain EPEVTQTPSHQVTQMGQEVILRCVPISNHLYFYWYRQILGQKVEFLVSFYNNEISEKSEIFDDQFSVERPDGSNFTLKIRSTKLEDSAMYFCATQTRDSGNTIYFGEGSWLTVV.

V and J are TRBV4-2 and TRBJ1-1, with a tentative D call TRBD1 (5 bases). The V gene lost 4 bases and the J gene lost 0 bases, with 12 bases spanning the gap. Germline V lookup: CDR1 LGHNA, CDR2 YNFKEQ. This CDR3 is built from 15 residues. The CDR3 spells CASSPLQGMNTEAFF. Here the CDR3 DNA reads TGTGCCAGCAGCCCCCTGCAGGGTATGAACACTGAAGCTTTCTTT.

The chain uses TRBV9 and TRBJ1-2; unclear D gene. CDR3 length: 17 amino acids. V was cut by 4 bases and J by 4 bases, with 23 bases left in between. The V gene's germline CDR1 is SGDLS and CDR2 YYNGEE. The CDR3 protein is CASSYSDRPSLLYGYTF. CDR3 coding DNA: TGTGCCAGCAGCTACTCGGACCGACCCTCCCTACTCTATGGCTACACCTTC.

The rearrangement uses TRBV5-1 and TRBJ2-1; 9 bases fit TRBD2. J lost 0 bases, V lost 5 bases, and 6 bases had no gene match. Germline V gene sequence: CDR1 SGHRS, CDR2 YFSETQ. This CDR3 region has 16 residues. CDR3 in amino acids: CASSFFSGGSYNEQFF. CDR3 sequence (DNA): TGCGCCAGCAGTTTCTTTAGCGGGGGCTCCTACAATGAGCAGTTCTTC.

This clone was recorded once. The CDR3: CASSLETKSYEQYF. In DNA form, the CDR3 reads TGTGCCAGCAGCTTGGAAACCAAATCCTACGAGCAGTACTTC. J is TRBJ2-7 and V is TRBV5-5, with unresolved D. The CDR3 consists of 14 residues. V lost 0 bases and J lost 1, with 8 bases in between. Germline V CDR1 and CDR2: SGHKS, YYEKEE (reference sequence).

J is TRBJ2-3 and V is TRBV7-6; D perhaps matches TRBD1 (6 bases). The CDR3 is made up of 13 amino acids. Germline CDR1 is SGHVS and CDR2 is FNYEAQ. V dropped 5 bases and J dropped 3 bases, with 9 bases sitting between them. The CDR3 coding sequence is TGTGCCAGCAGCACAGGGCTAACAGATACGCAGTATTTT. Translation: CASSTGLTDTQYF.

As for this clone: Other DNA sequences within the sample encode an identical CDR3. For the CDR3, the DNA is TGTGCCAGCAGTGAAGGGACAGCCAGCACAGATACGCAGTATTTT. Its protein product is CASSEGTASTDTQYF. This chain joins TRBV2 and TRBJ2-3, with D maybe TRBD1 (6 bases). V was pared by 1 base and J by 0 bases, with 8 bases between. The germline gives CDR1 SNHLY, CDR2 FYNNEI. The CDR3 sequence is 15 residues long.

The chain is built from TRBV6-1 and TRBJ1-4; D is uncertain. Between the trimmed V and J ends, which lost 7 bases and 2 bases, there was a span of 11 bases. The germline CDR1 and CDR2 sequences are MNHNS and SASEGT. The CDR3 contains 14 residues. For the CDR3, the DNA is TGTGCCAGCACCCAATTTAGGACTAATGAAAAACTGTTTTTT. Its translation: CASTQFRTNEKLFF.

V and J are TRBV29-1 and TRBJ1-1; D remains ambiguous. V was pared by 4 bases and J by 0 bases, with 9 bases between. This CDR3 has 13 residues. Germline V gene sequence: CDR1 SQVTM, CDR2 ANQGSEA. The CDR3 DNA reads as TGCAGCGTTGTTGGCCAACTGAACACTGAAGCTTTCTTT. Translated: CSVVGQLNTEAFF.